This T cell receptor beta chain was captured by sequencing in a study of shared clonotypes between healthy human individuals. Study-level findings and limits: Unshared clonotypes carried lower generation probabilities than those common to all four donors.

This CDR3 is 15 amino acids long. Germline V gene lookup returns CDR1 WNHNN and CDR2 SYGVQD (reference sequence). Trimming left V 0 bases short and J 3 bases short, with 12 bases between. Comments on this clone: The antigen remains undetermined.

Methods used by the authors: As immunoSEQ supplied junction-only sequences (without quality scores), filtering differed. Sequenced by immunoSEQ multiplex PCR; TCRdb stores in-frame clones only, minus some. V, J and clone size are taken as reported in that table, and D and trimming were inferred from the DNA itself. The data show around 550,000 clones, 85% to 95% seen once. Naive CD8 cells lacked CD45RO and underwent positive selection for CCR7, leaving out terminally differentiated effector memory CD45RA+ cells. The study drew all its donors from Caucasian adults living in Nashville, Tennessee. Sequencing was performed on naive CD8+ T cells sorted from blood. The clonotype was recovered from a young woman in good health. The V call is TRBV10-1, the J call TRBJ2-7, with D tentatively TRBD1 (5 bases). As DNA, the CDR3 is TGCGCCAGCAGTGAGTCGCTAGGGGCCTTCTACGAGCAGTACTTC. It encodes CASSESLGAFYEQYF.